This TCR beta chain was sequenced during a study of blood T cells in healthy people across ages. Study-wide results and limits: Fewer expanded clones and more diversity marked long-lived versus aged donors.

Germline CDR1 reads DFQATT; CDR2 reads SNEGSKA (reference sequence). Deletions cut 1 base from V and 6 bases from J, with 7 bases between. The CDR3 has 12 residues. This clonotype came up a few times. Its matching antigen is unknown. A second PCR of 7 to 11 cycles used a sample-barcoded 5' primer and a J-beta primer mix. One entry per CDR3 protein, called by TCRdb with MiXCR from the 5' RACE reads. This sample has over 700,000 distinct CDR3 sequences; 53% occur once, and the top ten carry approximately 40%. The origin of this receptor is a man at least 80 years old in good health. Sequenced input: blood. This chain connects TRBV20-1 to TRBJ2-4; D not resolved. In DNA form, the CDR3 reads TGCAGTGCTAGAGTCGGATCAAACATTCAGTACTTC. It is translated as CSARVGSNIQYF.